This T cell receptor (beta chain) came from a study of cytomegalovirus exposure and HLA in healthy donors. Assay used: immunoSEQ multiplex PCR; TCRdb lists only in-frame clones, some missing. The sample records approximately 82,000 clones, 95% being singletons. The table lists this clone with a count of one. The CDR3 length is 12 residues. J gave up 6 bases and V 6 bases, and 5 bases lay outside the gene matches. The germline V gene has CDR1 MDHEN and CDR2 SYDVKM. The TCR comes from a woman under 30 in good health and CMV-seronegative. The specimen sequenced was PBMCs. The chain couples TRBV28 to TRBJ2-7, with 7 bases that match TRBD1. This chain's CDR3 is CASRTGIFEQYF. Written as DNA, the CDR3 is TGTGCCAGCAGGACAGGGATCTTCGAGCAGTACTTC.